Each of the 13 T cell receptor beta chains below was sequenced from the same sample in a study of blood T cells in healthy people across ages. Together with a sample-barcoded 5' primer, a J-beta primer mix was included in a second PCR lasting about 7 to 11 cycles. Via MiXCR, TCRdb re-called the 5' RACE reads, giving one row per CDR3 protein. Of about 1.4 million distinct CDR3 sequences in the sample, roughly 64% are singletons; the top ten hold 5% to 7%. Sequenced sample: blood. These receptors were taken from a man between 18 and 35 years old in good health.

The genes are TRBV11-1 and TRBJ2-1; perhaps TRBD1 as D (5 bases). The germline V and J ends were trimmed by 6 bases and 4 bases, with 10 bases remaining between them. Germline V gene lookup returns CDR1 SGHAT and CDR2 FQDESV (reference sequence). The CDR3 runs to 13 residues. The chain's CDR3 is CASRRTMYNEQFF. CDR3 DNA: TGTGCCAGCAGGCGGACAATGTACAATGAGCAGTTCTTC.

The J gene is TRBJ1-5, the V gene TRBV7-2; D not certain. V was cut by 0 bases and J by 7 bases, with 10 bases left in between. This CDR3 is built from 14 residues. CDR1 SGHTA and CDR2 FQGNSA come from the germline V gene. The CDR3 DNA sequence: TGTGCCAGCAGCTTAGCGCTCCCTGAGCAGCCCCAGCATTTT. Amino acids: CASSLALPEQPQHF. Based on the CDR3 plus reference TRBV7-2 and TRBJ1-5, the full variable domain is GAGVSQSPSNKVTEKGKDVELRCDPISGHTALYWYRQSLGQGLEFLIYFQGNSAPDKSGLPSDRFSAERTGGSVSTLTIQRTQQEDSAVYLCASSLALPEQPQHFGDGTRLSIL.

The rearrangement links TRBV4-1 to TRBJ2-1, with a weak D call TRBD2 (6 bases). The CDR3 sequence is 13 residues long. The germline CDR1 and CDR2 sequences are MGHRA and YSYEKL. The germline V and J ends were trimmed by 0 bases and 8 bases, with 8 bases remaining between them. CDR3 protein: CASSQEGGYEQFF. CDR3 in DNA: TGCGCCAGCAGCCAAGAAGGAGGGTATGAGCAGTTCTTC.

This clonotype was picked up a small number of times. The V and J genes are TRBV5-1 and TRBJ2-5; no clear D gene. CDR3 length: 12 amino acids. Trimming took 6 bases from V and 5 from J, leaving 11 bases between them. Germline CDR1 is SGHRS and CDR2 is YFSETQ. CDR3 nucleotides: TGCGCCAGCATTTGGGTCGAGGAGACCCAGTACTTC. It codes for CASIWVEETQYF.

As regards this clonotype: Sequence at one end of the junction differs from germline and may be a read error. The chain joins TRBV28 to TRBJ2-3; TRBD2 matches at 7 bases. This CDR3 spans 15 amino acids. Germline V gene lookup returns CDR1 MDHEN and CDR2 SYDVKM. CDR3 sequence reads: CSSDRSGEITDTQYF. The CDR3 region has the DNA TGTTCCAGCGACAGAAGCGGGGAGATCACAGATACGCAGTATTTT. The full variable domain, its missing parts supplied by reference TRBV28 and TRBJ2-3, is DVKVTQSSRYLVKRTGEKVFLECVQDMDHENMFWYRQDPGLGLRLIYFSYDVKMKEKGDIPEGYSVSREKKERFSLILESASTNQTSMYLCSSDRSGEITDTQYFGPGTRLTVL.

This clonotype was counted between two and nine times. The gene calls are TRBV28 and TRBJ2-3; D possibly corresponds to TRBD1 (5 bases). Germline-derived CDR1 and CDR2 are MDHEN and SYDVKM. V was shortened by 8 bases and J by 4 bases, with 19 bases between the two germline ends. The CDR3 is made up of 15 amino acids. CDR3 bases: TGTGCCAGCGGAAGCAGGGTTACACGAGCAGATACGCAGTATTTT. Amino acid sequence: CASGSRVTRADTQYF.

V and J are TRBV5-1 and TRBJ1-1, with 7 nucleotides matching TRBD1. V shed 4 bases and J 6 bases; nucleotides not matched to a gene: 9. CDR3 length: 14 amino acids. Germline V gene lookup returns CDR1 SGHRS and CDR2 YFSETQ. The CDR3 loop is CASSPTQGWSEAFF. CDR3 in DNA: TGCGCCAGCAGCCCAACACAGGGGTGGTCTGAAGCTTTCTTT.

CDR3 residues: CASSWDTTYEQYF. The CDR3 DNA reads as TGTGCCAGCAGTTGGGACACGACCTACGAGCAGTACTTC. This chain links TRBV6-5 with TRBJ2-7; perhaps TRBD1 as D (6 bases). The CDR3 sequence is 13 residues long. The germline V and J ends were trimmed by 4 bases and 2 bases, with 9 bases remaining between them. From germline, CDR1 is MNHEY and CDR2 SVGAGI.

The V and J genes are TRBV20-1 and TRBJ2-7, with D hard to call. Per the germline V gene, CDR1 is DFQATT and CDR2 is SNEGSKA (reference sequence). CDR3 length: 14 residues. V was pared by 3 bases and J by 7 bases, with 19 bases between. The CDR3 reads CSASGPNRNNEQYF. The CDR3, as DNA: TGCAGTGCTAGTGGGCCCAACCGGAACAATGAGCAGTACTTC.

As concerns this clonotype: At one boundary the junction diverges from the germline segment, which might be a read error. V gene TRBV24-1 combines with J gene TRBJ2-3, with 8 positions matching TRBD1. This CDR3 region has 13 residues. Germline V gene sequence: CDR1 KGHDR, CDR2 SFDVKD. The CDR3 reads CATSDRDADKQYF. In DNA form, the CDR3 reads TGTGCCACCTCGGACAGGGACGCAGATAAGCAGTATTTT.

Written as DNA, the CDR3 is TGTGCCAGCAGTTTGATGGGACATGGAGGATTGAACACTGAAGCTTTCTTT. As protein: CASSLMGHGGLNTEAFF. The V call is TRBV2, the J call TRBJ1-1; D is possibly TRBD1 (6 bases). Per the germline V gene, CDR1 is SNHLY and CDR2 is FYNNEI. V was trimmed by 5 bases and J by 0 bases, leaving 19 bases between them. The CDR3 spans 17 residues.

This clonotype was observed a few times. J is TRBJ2-7 and V is TRBV4-2, with 11 nucleotides matching TRBD2. J lost 4 bases, V lost 2 bases, and 4 bases had no gene match. This CDR3 comprises 15 residues. Germline V gene lookup returns CDR1 LGHNA and CDR2 YNFKEQ. CDR3 loop: CASSQPGTSGYEQYF. The DNA of the CDR3 is TGTGCCAGCAGCCAACCCGGGACTAGCGGTTACGAGCAGTACTTC.

This clonotype appeared once. The CDR3 loop is CSAGLSGEAFF. The CDR3, as DNA: TGCAGTGCTGGACTTTCGGGTGAAGCTTTCTTT. The chain carries TRBV20-1 and TRBJ1-1; no definite D call. The CDR3 totals 11 residues. Looked up from germline, CDR1 is DFQATT and CDR2 is SNEGSKA (reference sequence). V was clipped by 5 bases and J by 7 bases, with 11 bases between them.